The 20 T cell receptor beta chains below all came from one sample that was sequenced in a study of T cells in Graves' hyperthyroidism and ophthalmopathy. Amplified TCR beta CDR3 regions derived from RNA transcripts. The primer set for the first-round RT-PCR of the TCR CDR3 was HTBI. TCRdb ran MiXCR on the multiplex PCR reads and lists one entry per CDR3 protein. The table records 500,000 to 550,000 distinct CDR3 sequences, less than 20% of them present only once. Sequenced: blood. The source of these receptors is a man aged 35 to 55 with Graves' ophthalmopathy.

J is TRBJ1-1 and V is TRBV6-1; D remains ambiguous. Germline CDR1 reads MNHNS; CDR2 reads SASEGT. Deletions cut 5 bases from V and 5 bases from J, with 18 bases between. The CDR3 has 15 residues. DNA of the CDR3: TGTGCCAGCAGTCCCCCGAAGGCCTTGAGAACTGAAGCTTTCTTT. Encoded protein: CASSPPKALRTEAFF.

Note on this clonotype: At one end the junction does not follow the germline gene, possibly because of a read error. The rearrangement joins TRBV6-1 to TRBJ2-2; D is perhaps TRBD2 (6 bases). The CDR3 is 15 residues long. Germline values: CDR1 MNHNS, CDR2 SASEGT. CDR3 protein: CASRMDYPNIGELFF. CDR3 coding DNA: TGTGCCAGCAGGATGGACTATCCGAACATCGGGGAGCTGTTTTTT.

This clonotype occurred a few times. The chain combines TRBV20-1 with TRBJ1-5, with TRBD1 matching over 8 bases. J gave up 5 bases and V 5 bases, and 2 bases lay outside the gene matches. There are 12 residues in the CDR3. The V gene's germline CDR1 is DFQATT and CDR2 SNEGSKA (reference sequence). The CDR3 here is CSASDRDQPQHF. CDR3 in DNA: TGCAGTGCTTCGGACAGGGATCAGCCCCAGCATTTT.

This clonotype was seen at least ten times. This sequence joins TRBV28 and TRBJ2-7; 12 positions agree with TRBD2. CDR1 and CDR2 (germline): MDHEN, SYDVKM. The CDR3 has 15 amino acids. V trimming: 1 base; J trimming: 4 bases; junction bases outside the gene matches: 2. DNA of the CDR3: TGTGCCAGCAGTTTATCGACTAGCGGGAGATACGAGCAGTACTTC. Its translation is CASSLSTSGRYEQYF.

Ten or more counts support this clonotype. The chain uses TRBV5-8 and TRBJ2-5; perhaps D is TRBD1 or TRBD2 (5 bases each). The CDR3 loop spans 12 amino acids. From germline, CDR1 is SGHTS and CDR2 YDEGEE. V lost 3 bases and J lost 5, with 8 bases in between. As DNA, the CDR3 is TGTGCCAGCAGCTGGGGGACGGAGACCCAGTACTTC. Its translation: CASSWGTETQYF.

Concerning this clonotype: A read error may explain this, as a much larger clone is one base away. The CDR3 sequence: CASRGVTDTQYF. The CDR3, as DNA: TGTGCCAGCAGAGGGGTCACAGATACGCAGTATTTT. The chain recombines TRBV9 with TRBJ2-3, with D maybe TRBD1 (5 bases). Germline V gene data show CDR1 as SGDLS and CDR2 as YYNGEE. The V end lost 5 bases, the J end lost 2 bases, and 6 bases lay between the germline ends. The CDR3 runs to 12 residues. Full variable domain (rest looked up from reference TRBV9 and TRBJ2-3): DSGVTQTPKHLITATGQRVTLRCSPRSGDLSVYWYQQSLDQGLQFLIQYYNGEERAKGNILERFSAQQFPDLHSELNLSSLELGDSALYFCASRGVTDTQYFGPGTRLTVL.

V and J are TRBV5-6 and TRBJ2-5; perhaps TRBD2 as D (5 bases). Germline values: CDR1 SGHDT, CDR2 YYEEEE. The CDR3 is 12 residues long. The DNA for the CDR3 is TGTAGATCCGGAGGACCCCAAGAGACCCAGTACTTC. It specifies CRSGGPQETQYF.

The J gene is TRBJ1-1, the V gene TRBV4-2; the D is unclear. Deletions cut 0 bases from V and 8 bases from J, with 7 bases between. The CDR3 contains 12 residues. The germline CDR1 and CDR2 sequences are LGHNA and YNFKEQ. The CDR3 DNA is TGTGCCAGCAGCCAAGATCGAGGGGAAGCTTTCTTT. Its protein product is CASSQDRGEAFF.

J is TRBJ1-6 and V is TRBV7-8; 7 bases are a match to TRBD1. J gave up 4 bases and V 5 bases, and 8 bases lay outside the gene matches. CDR1 is SGHVS, CDR2 FQNEAQ, per germline. There are 16 residues in the CDR3. CDR3 sequence: CASSLRPGQYNSPLHF. Here the CDR3 DNA reads TGTGCCAGCAGCCTACGACCGGGACAGTATAATTCACCCCTCCACTTT.

Ten or more counts support this clonotype. The chain links TRBV5-1 to TRBJ2-1; D ambiguous. Germline V lookup: CDR1 SGHRS, CDR2 YFSETQ. The CDR3 is made up of 15 amino acids. Trimming took 0 bases from V and 6 from J, leaving 13 bases between them. The CDR3 region has the DNA TGCGCCAGCAGCTTGGAAGCCTCTAGAGGCAATGAGCAGTTCTTC. Translating gives CASSLEASRGNEQFF.

V gene TRBV19 combines with J gene TRBJ1-2; D gene ambiguous. Germline CDR1 and CDR2: LNHDA and SQIVND (reference sequence). Trimming took off 5 bases at V and 8 bases at J, with 18 bases between the two ends. There are 14 residues in the CDR3. The CDR3 spells CASSSAGGRKGYTF. The CDR3, as DNA: TGTGCCAGTAGTTCCGCCGGAGGGCGGAAGGGCTACACCTTC.

This clonotype appeared many times. This chain joins TRBV11-3 and TRBJ2-3; D may match TRBD1 or TRBD2 (7 bases each). The CDR3 extends over 16 amino acids. The V gene's germline CDR1 is SGHNT and CDR2 YENEEA. V was shortened by 5 bases and J by 4 bases, with 19 bases between the two germline ends. The CDR3 loop reads CASSPREGATSDTQYF. The DNA for the CDR3 is TGTGCCAGCAGCCCAAGGGAGGGGGCGACCTCAGATACGCAGTATTTT.

In this sample, this clonotype turned up many times. J is TRBJ1-1 and V is TRBV12-3 or TRBV12-4, with D possibly TRBD1 on 5 matching bases. The length of the CDR3 is 13 residues. V shed 6 bases and J shed 4 bases, with 12 bases lying between them. The CDR3 region has the DNA TGTGCCAGCAGGAGAGGACAAGTCACTGAAGCTTTCTTT. It codes for CASRRGQVTEAFF.

This clonotype showed up just once. The CDR3 is CAWSVGIRSSYEQYF. CDR3 bases: TGTGCCTGGAGTGTGGGTATAAGGAGCTCCTACGAGCAGTACTTC. The J gene is TRBJ2-7, the V gene TRBV30; D ambiguous. There are 15 residues in the CDR3. Germline V gives CDR1 GTSNPN, CDR2 SVGIG (reference sequence). With 0 bases removed from V and 0 bases from J, the gap between germline ends came to 12 bases.

This clonotype was counted ten times or more. This chain joins TRBV7-9 and TRBJ2-5; D tentatively fits TRBD1 or TRBD2 (5 bases each). The germline CDR1 and CDR2 sequences are SEHNR and FQNEAQ (reference sequence). The germline V and J ends were trimmed by 3 bases and 5 bases, with 16 bases remaining between them. The CDR3 is 15 residues long. The CDR3 spells CASSLWAGRGETQYF. The CDR3 DNA follows: TGTGCCAGCAGCTTGTGGGCAGGCCGGGGCGAGACCCAGTACTTC.

This clonotype was detected ten times or more. The chain joins TRBV27 to TRBJ2-7; D unresolved. Germline lookup yields CDR1 MNHEY and CDR2 SMNVEV (reference sequence). The germline V and J ends were trimmed by 5 bases and 4 bases, with 9 bases remaining between them. There are 12 residues in the CDR3. The CDR3 DNA reads as TGTGCCAGCAGTGGAGAACCATACGAGCAGTACTTC. It translates to CASSGEPYEQYF.

The chain joins TRBV7-6 to TRBJ2-7, with 8 bases identical to TRBD1. From germline, CDR1 is SGHVS and CDR2 FNYEAQ. The ends lost 1 base at V and 5 bases at J; junction bases unmatched: 10. The CDR3 is 16 amino acids. As DNA, the CDR3 is TGTGCCAGCAGCTTAGGCCTGCCAGGGGGCCTGAACGAGCAGTACTTC. Translated: CASSLGLPGGLNEQYF.

This clonotype was counted between two and nine times. This sequence joins TRBV5-1 and TRBJ2-1, with TRBD2 as a possible D gene (6 bases). This CDR3 spans 14 amino acids. V gave up 4 bases and J gave up 6 bases, with 14 bases separating them. The germline V gene has CDR1 SGHRS and CDR2 YFSETQ. For the CDR3, the DNA is TGCGCCAGCAGCCCTGCGCTAGCGAGCAATGAGCAGTTCTTC. Residues: CASSPALASNEQFF. The entire variable domain, with the rest obtained from reference TRBV5-1 and TRBJ2-1, is as follows: KAGVTQTPRYLIKTRGQQVTLSCSPISGHRSVSWYQQTPGQGLQFLFEYFSETQRNKGNFPGRFSGRQFSNSRSEMNVSTLELGDSALYLCASSPALASNEQFFGPGTRLTVL.

This clonotype was observed many times. In DNA, the CDR3 is TGTGCCAGCAGGGACCCAGCCATAGGGACTGAAGCTTTCTTT. Translated, it gives CASRDPAIGTEAFF. The chain uses TRBV12-3 or TRBV12-4 and TRBJ1-1; no firm D call. The CDR3 has 14 amino acids. V gave up 6 bases and J gave up 5 bases, with 16 bases separating them.

The J gene is TRBJ2-2, the V gene TRBV28; 10 bases map to TRBD2. The germline V gene encodes CDR1 MDHEN and CDR2 SYDVKM. The CDR3 has 13 residues. V dropped 9 bases and J dropped 3; count of bases not matched to a gene: 1. CDR3 region: CASSGRYTGELFF. CDR3 nucleotide sequence: TGTGCCAGTAGCGGGAGGTACACCGGGGAGCTGTTTTTT.